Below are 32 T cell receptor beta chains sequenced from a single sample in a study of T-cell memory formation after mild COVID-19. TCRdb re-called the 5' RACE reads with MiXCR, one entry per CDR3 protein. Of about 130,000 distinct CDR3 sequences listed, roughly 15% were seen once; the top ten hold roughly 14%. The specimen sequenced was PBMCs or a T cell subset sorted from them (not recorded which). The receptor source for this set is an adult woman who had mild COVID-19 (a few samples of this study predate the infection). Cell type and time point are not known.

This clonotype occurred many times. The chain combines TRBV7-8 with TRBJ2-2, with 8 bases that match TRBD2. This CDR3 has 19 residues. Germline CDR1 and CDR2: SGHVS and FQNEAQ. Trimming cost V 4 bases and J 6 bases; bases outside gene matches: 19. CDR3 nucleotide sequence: TGTGCCAGCAGCTCCCCAAGTTGGAGCGGGAGTCGCCCGCCCGGGGAGCTGTTTTTT. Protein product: CASSSPSWSGSRPPGELFF.

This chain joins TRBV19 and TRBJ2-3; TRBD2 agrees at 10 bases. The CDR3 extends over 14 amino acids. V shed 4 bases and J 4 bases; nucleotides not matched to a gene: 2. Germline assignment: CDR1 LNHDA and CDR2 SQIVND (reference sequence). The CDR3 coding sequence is TGTGCCAGTAGTAGAAGCGGGAGGGCAGATACGCAGTATTTT. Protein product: CASSRSGRADTQYF.

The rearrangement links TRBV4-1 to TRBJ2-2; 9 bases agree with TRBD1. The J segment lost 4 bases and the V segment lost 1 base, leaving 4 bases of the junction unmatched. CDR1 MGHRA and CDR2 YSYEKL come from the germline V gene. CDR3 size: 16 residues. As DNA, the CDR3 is TGCGCCAGCAGCCAAGTGGGACAGGGAGCCACCGGGGAGCTGTTTTTT. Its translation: CASSQVGQGATGELFF.

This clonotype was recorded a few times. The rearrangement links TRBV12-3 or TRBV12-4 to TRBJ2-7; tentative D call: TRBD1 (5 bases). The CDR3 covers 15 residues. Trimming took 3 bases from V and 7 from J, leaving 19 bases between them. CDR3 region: CASSLMGPGSAEQYF. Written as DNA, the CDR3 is TGTGCCAGCAGTTTGATGGGGCCAGGATCCGCAGAGCAGTACTTC.

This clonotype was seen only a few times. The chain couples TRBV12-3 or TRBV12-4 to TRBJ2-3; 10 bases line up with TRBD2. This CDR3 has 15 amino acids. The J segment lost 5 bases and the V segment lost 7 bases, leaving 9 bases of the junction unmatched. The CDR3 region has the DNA TGTGCCAGCACCAAAGAGCGGGGGGGATTAGATACGCAGTATTTT. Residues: CASTKERGGLDTQYF.

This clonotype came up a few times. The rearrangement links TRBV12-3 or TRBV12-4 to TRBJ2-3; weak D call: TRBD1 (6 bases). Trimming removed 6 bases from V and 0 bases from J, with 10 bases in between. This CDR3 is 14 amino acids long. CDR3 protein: CASRGTPSTDTQYF. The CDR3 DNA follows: TGTGCCAGCAGGGGGACACCTAGCACAGATACGCAGTATTTT.

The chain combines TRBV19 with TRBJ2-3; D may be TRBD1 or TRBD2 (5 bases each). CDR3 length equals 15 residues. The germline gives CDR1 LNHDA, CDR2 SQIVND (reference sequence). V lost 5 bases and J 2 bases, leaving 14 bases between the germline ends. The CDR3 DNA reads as TGTGCCAGTAGTGGGGCTAGCAGTATCACAGATACGCAGTATTTT. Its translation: CASSGASSITDTQYF.

The chain's CDR3 is CASSLDPSGETQYF. CDR3 bases: TGTGCCAGCAGCTTAGATCCTAGCGGGGAGACCCAGTACTTC. The chain couples TRBV11-2 to TRBJ2-5; 8 nucleotides align to TRBD2. The ends lost 0 bases at V and 5 bases at J; junction bases unmatched: 2. The length of the CDR3 is 14 residues. Germline loops: CDR1 SGHAT, CDR2 FQNNGV.

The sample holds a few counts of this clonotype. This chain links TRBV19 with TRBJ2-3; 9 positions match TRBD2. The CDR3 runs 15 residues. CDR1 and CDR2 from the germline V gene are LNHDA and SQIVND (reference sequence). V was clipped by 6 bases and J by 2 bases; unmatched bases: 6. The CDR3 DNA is TGTGCCAGTAGCTCTAGCGGGACCAACACAGATACGCAGTATTTT. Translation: CASSSSGTNTDTQYF. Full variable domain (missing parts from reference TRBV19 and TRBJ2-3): DGGITQSPKYLFRKEGQNVTLSCEQNLNHDAMYWYRQDPGQGLRLIYYSQIVNDFQKGDIAEGYSVSREKKESFPLTVTSAQKNPTAFYLCASSSSGTNTDTQYFGPGTRLTVL.

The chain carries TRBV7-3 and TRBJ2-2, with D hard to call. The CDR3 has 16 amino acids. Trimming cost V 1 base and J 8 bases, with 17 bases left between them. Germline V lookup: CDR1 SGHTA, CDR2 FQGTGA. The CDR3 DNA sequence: TGTGCCAGCAGCTTAAAGCCGGCCCCACCCGTAGGGGAGCTGTTTTTT. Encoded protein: CASSLKPAPPVGELFF. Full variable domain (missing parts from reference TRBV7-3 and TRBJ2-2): GAGVSQTPSNKVTEKGKYVELRCDPISGHTALYWYRQSLGQGPEFLIYFQGTGAADDSGLPNDRFFAVRPEGSVSTLKIQRTERGDSAVYLCASSLKPAPPVGELFFGEGSRLTVL.

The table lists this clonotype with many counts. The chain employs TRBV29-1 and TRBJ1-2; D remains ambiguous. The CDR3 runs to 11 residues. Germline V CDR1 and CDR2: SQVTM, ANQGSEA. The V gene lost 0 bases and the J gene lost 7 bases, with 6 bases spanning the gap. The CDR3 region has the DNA TGCAGCGTTGAAGATTTGGGTGGCTACACCTTC. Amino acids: CSVEDLGGYTF. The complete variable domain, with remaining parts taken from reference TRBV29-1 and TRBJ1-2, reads SAVISQKPSRDICQRGTSLTIQCQVDSQVTMMFWYRQQPGQSLTLIATANQGSEATYESGFVIDKFPISRPNLTFSTLTVSNMSPEDSSIYLCSVEDLGGYTFGSGTRLTVV.

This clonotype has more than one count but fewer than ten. In DNA, the CDR3 is TGTGCCAGCAGAAGACCCACAGGGGACTATGGCTACACCTTC. Protein: CASRRPTGDYGYTF. This rearrangement joins TRBV6-5 to TRBJ1-2, with 7 bases matching TRBD1. CDR3 length: 14 amino acids. Germline CDR1 reads MNHEY; CDR2 reads SVGAGI. V lost 6 bases to trimming and J lost 3 bases; unmatched junction nucleotides: 7.

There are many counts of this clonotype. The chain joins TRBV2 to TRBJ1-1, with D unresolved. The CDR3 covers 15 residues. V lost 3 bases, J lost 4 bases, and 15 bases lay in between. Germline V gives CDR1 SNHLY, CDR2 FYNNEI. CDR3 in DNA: TGTGCCAGCAGTGACCCCGGTGGGAGATCCACTGAAGCTTTCTTT. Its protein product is CASSDPGGRSTEAFF.

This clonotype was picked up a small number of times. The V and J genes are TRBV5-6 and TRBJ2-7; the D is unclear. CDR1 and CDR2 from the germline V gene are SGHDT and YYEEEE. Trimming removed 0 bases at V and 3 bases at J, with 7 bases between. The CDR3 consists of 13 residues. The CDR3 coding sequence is TGTGCCAGCAGCTTGGAGGCCTTCTACGAGCAGTACTTC. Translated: CASSLEAFYEQYF.

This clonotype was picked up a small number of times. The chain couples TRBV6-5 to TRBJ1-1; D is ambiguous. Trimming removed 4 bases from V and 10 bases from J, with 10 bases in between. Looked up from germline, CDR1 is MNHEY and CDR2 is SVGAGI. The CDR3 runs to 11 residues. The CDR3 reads CASSSPFGAFF. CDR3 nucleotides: TGTGCCAGCAGTTCCCCGTTCGGAGCTTTCTTT.

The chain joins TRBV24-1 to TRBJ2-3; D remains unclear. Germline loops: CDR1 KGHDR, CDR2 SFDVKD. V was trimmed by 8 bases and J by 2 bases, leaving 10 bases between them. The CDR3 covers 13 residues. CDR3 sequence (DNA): TGTGCCACCAACTGGAATTCCACAGATACGCAGTATTTT. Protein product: CATNWNSTDTQYF.

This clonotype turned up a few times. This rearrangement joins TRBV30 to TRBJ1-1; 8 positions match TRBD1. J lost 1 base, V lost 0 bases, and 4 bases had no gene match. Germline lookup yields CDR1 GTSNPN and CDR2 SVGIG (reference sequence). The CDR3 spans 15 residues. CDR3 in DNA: TGTGCCTGGAGTGTTGGTCAGGGGGCGAACACTGAAGCTTTCTTT. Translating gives CAWSVGQGANTEAFF.

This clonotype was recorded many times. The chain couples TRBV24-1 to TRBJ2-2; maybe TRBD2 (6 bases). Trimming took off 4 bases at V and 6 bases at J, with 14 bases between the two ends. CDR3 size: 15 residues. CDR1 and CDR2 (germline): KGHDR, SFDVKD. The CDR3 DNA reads TGTGCCACCAGTGAAAACCGACTAGGAGCCGGGGAGCTGTTTTTT. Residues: CATSENRLGAGELFF.

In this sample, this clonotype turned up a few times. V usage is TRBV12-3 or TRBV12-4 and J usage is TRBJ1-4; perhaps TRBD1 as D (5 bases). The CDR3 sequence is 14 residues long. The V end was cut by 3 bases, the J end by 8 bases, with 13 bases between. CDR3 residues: CASSLRGLEEKLFF. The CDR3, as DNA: TGTGCCAGCAGTTTGAGGGGTTTAGAAGAAAAACTGTTTTTT.

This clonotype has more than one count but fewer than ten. The CDR3, as DNA: TGTGCCAGTACCTCCGAGGGGGGACTGAACACTGAAGCTTTCTTT. Translated: CASTSEGGLNTEAFF. V usage is TRBV19 and J usage is TRBJ1-1, with D tentatively TRBD1 (6 bases). The length of the CDR3 is 15 residues. V lost 7 bases and J lost 0, with 15 bases in between. Per the germline V gene, CDR1 is LNHDA and CDR2 is SQIVND (reference sequence).

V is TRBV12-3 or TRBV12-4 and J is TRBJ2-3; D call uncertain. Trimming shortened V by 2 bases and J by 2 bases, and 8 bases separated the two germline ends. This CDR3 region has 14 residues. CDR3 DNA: TGTGCCAGCAGTTTAAATTTAGCCACAGATACGCAGTATTTT. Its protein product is CASSLNLATDTQYF.

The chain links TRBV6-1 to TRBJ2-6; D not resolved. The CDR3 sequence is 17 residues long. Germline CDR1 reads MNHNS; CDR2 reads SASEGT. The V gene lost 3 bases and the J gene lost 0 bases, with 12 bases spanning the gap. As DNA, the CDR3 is TGTGCCAGCAGTGAGGTGCCCGGCGTCTCTGGGGCCAACGTCCTGACTTTC. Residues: CASSEVPGVSGANVLTF.

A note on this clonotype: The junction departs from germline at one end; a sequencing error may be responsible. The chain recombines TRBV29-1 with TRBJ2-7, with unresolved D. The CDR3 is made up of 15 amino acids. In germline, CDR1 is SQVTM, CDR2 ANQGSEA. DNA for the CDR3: TGCAGCGTTGAAGAATCCGGGTCTACCTCCTATGAGCAGTACTTC. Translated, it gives CSVEESGSTSYEQYF.

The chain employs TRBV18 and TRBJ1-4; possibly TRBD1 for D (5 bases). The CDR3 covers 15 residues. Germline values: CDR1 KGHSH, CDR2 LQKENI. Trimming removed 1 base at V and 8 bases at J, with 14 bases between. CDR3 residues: CASSPRRDHGEKLFF. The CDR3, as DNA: TGTGCCAGCTCACCACGTAGGGACCATGGGGAAAAACTGTTTTTT.

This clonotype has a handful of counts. CDR3 nucleotide sequence: TGTGCCAGCAGTTTCCGGGGGGGAGCTGGAAACACCATATATTTT. Residues: CASSFRGGAGNTIYF. V usage is TRBV27 and J usage is TRBJ1-3, with TRBD1 as a possible D gene (5 bases). The CDR3 extends over 15 amino acids. Trimming took off 3 bases at V and 2 bases at J, with 11 bases between the two ends. The germline V gene encodes CDR1 MNHEY and CDR2 SMNVEV (reference sequence).

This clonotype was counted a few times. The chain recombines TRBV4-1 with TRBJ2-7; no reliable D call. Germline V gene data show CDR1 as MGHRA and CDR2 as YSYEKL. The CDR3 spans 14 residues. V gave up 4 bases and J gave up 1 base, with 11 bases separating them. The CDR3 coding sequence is TGCGCCAGCAGCCTTACGAAGGAGTCCTACGAGCAGTACTTC. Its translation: CASSLTKESYEQYF.

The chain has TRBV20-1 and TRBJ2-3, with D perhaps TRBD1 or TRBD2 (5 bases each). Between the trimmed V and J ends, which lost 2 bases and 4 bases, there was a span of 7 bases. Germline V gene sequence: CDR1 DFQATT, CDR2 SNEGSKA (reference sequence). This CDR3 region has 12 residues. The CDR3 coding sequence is TGCAGTGCTAGATCGGGACCAGATACGCAGTATTTT. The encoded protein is CSARSGPDTQYF.

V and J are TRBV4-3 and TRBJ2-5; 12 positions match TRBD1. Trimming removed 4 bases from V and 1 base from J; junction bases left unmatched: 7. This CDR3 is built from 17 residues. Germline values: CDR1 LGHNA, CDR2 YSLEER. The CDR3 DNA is TGCGCCAGCAGCCTCGGGACAGGGGGCGGCTCCCAAGAGACCCAGTACTTC. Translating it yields CASSLGTGGGSQETQYF.

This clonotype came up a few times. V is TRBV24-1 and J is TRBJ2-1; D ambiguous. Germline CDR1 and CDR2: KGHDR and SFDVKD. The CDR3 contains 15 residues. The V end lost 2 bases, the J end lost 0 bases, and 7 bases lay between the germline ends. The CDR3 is CATSDSVRSYNEQFF. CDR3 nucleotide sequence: TGTGCCACCAGTGATTCCGTTCGCTCCTACAATGAGCAGTTCTTC.

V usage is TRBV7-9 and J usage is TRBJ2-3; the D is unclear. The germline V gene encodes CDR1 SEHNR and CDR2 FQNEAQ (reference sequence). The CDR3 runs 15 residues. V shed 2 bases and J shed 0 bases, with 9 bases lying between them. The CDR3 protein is CASSLLVVSTDTQYF. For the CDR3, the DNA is TGTGCCAGCAGCTTACTCGTCGTTAGCACAGATACGCAGTATTTT.

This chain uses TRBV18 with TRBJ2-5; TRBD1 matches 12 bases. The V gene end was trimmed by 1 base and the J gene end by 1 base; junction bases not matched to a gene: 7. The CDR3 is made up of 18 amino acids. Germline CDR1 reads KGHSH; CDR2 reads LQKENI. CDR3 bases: TGTGCCAGCTCACCACGGGGACAGGGGGCTTTTGCCCAAGAGACCCAGTACTTC. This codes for CASSPRGQGAFAQETQYF.

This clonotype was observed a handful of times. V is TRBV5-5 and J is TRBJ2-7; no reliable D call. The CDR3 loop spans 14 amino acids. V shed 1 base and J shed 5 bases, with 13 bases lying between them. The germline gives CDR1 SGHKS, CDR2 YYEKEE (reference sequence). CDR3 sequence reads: CASSLSLGPNEQYF. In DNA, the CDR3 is TGTGCCAGCAGCTTGTCCCTGGGCCCCAACGAGCAGTACTTC. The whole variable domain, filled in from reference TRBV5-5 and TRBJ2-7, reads DAGVTQSPTHLIKTRGQQVTLRCSPISGHKSVSWYQQVLGQGPQFIFQYYEKEERGRGNFPDRFSARQFPNYSSELNVNALLLGDSALYLCASSLSLGPNEQYFGPGTRLTVT.